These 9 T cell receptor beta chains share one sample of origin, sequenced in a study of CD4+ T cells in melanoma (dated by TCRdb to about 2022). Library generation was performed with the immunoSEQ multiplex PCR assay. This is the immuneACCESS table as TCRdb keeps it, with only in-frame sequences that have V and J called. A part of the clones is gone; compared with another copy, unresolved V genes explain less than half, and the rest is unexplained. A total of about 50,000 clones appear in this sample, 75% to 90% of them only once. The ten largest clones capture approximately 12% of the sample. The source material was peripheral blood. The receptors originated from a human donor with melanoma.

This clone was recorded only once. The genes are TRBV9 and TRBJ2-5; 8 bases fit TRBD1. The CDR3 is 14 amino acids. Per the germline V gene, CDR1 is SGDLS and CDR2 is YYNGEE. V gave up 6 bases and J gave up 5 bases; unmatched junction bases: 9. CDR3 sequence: CASTRTGSAETQYF. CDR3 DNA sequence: TGTGCCAGCACCAGGACAGGGTCTGCGGAGACCCAGTACTTC.

The CDR3 is CASSEGSGNTIYF. The CDR3 DNA reads TGCGCCAGCAGTGAGGGCTCTGGAAACACCATATATTTT. The chain has TRBV5-1 and TRBJ1-3; D remains unclear. The CDR3 is 13 residues long. CDR1 SGHRS and CDR2 YFSETQ come from the germline V gene. The germline V and J ends were trimmed by 5 bases and 0 bases, with 6 bases remaining between them.

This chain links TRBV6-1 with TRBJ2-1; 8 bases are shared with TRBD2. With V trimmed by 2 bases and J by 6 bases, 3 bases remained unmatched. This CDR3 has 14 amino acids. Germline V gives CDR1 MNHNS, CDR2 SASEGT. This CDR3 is CASSETGGPNEQFF. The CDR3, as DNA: TGTGCCAGCAGTGAAACGGGGGGGCCCAATGAGCAGTTCTTC.

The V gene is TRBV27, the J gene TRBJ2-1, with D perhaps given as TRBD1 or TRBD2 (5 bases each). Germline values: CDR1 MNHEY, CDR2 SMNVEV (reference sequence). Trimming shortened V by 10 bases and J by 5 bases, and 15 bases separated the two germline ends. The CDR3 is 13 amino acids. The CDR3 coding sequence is TGTGCCACCGCGACAGACGGGAACAATGAGCAGTTCTTC. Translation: CATATDGNNEQFF.

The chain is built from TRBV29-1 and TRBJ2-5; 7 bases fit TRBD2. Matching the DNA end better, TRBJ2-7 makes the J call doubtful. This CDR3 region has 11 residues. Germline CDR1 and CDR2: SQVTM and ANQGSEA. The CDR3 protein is CSVRETYEQYF. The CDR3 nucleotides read TGCAGCGTGCGGGAGACCTACGAGCAGTACTTC.

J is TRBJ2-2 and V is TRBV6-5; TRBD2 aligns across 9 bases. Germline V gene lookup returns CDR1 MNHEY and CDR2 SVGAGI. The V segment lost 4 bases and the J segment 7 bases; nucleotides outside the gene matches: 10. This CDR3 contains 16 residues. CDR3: CASSLTAGGRDGELFF. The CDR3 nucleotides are TGTGCCAGCAGTTTAACCGCGGGGGGGCGAGACGGGGAGCTGTTTTTT.

CDR3: CASSFWASGGPGDEQFF. DNA for the CDR3: TGTGCCAGCAGCTTTTGGGCTAGCGGGGGGCCGGGGGATGAGCAGTTCTTC. V usage is TRBV7-6 and J usage is TRBJ2-1; 11 bases are shared with TRBD2. This CDR3 is 17 amino acids long. Trimming at V came to 3 bases and at J to 8 bases, leaving 12 bases not matched to a gene. Per the germline V gene, CDR1 is SGHVS and CDR2 is FNYEAQ.

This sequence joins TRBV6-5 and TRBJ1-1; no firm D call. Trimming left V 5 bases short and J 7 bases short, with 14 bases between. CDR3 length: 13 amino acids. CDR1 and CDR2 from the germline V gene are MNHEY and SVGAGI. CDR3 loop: CASSLTLGVEAFF. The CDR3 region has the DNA TGTGCCAGCAGTCTCACCCTCGGAGTTGAAGCTTTCTTT.

The DNA for the CDR3 is TGCAGCGTTGGTAGGGTCGCTGAAGCTTTCTTT. Translated, it gives CSVGRVAEAFF. The chain employs TRBV29-1 and TRBJ1-1; D uncertain. Germline loops: CDR1 SQVTM, CDR2 ANQGSEA. V lost 4 bases, J lost 6 bases, and 9 bases lay in between. The CDR3 runs 11 residues.